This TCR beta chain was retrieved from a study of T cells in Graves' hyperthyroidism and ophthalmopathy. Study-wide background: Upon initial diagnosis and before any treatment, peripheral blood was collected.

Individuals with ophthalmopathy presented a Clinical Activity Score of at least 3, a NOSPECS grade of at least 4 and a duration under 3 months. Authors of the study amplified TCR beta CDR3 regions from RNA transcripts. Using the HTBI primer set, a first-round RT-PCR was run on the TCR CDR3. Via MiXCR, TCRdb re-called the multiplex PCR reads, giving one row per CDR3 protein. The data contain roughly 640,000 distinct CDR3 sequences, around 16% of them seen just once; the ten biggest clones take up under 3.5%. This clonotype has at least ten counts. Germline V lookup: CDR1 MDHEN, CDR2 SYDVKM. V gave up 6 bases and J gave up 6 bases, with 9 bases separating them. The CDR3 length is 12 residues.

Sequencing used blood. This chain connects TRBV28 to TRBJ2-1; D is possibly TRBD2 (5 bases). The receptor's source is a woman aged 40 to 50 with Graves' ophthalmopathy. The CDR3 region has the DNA TGTGCCAGCAGGGTTCGGGGCAATGAGCAGTTCTTC. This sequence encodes CASRVRGNEQFF. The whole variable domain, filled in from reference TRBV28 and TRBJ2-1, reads DVKVTQSSRYLVKRTGEKVFLECVQDMDHENMFWYRQDPGLGLRLIYFSYDVKMKEKGDIPEGYSVSREKKERFSLILESASTNQTSMYLCASRVRGNEQFFGPGTRLTVL.